These 9 T cell receptor beta chains were sequenced from one sample in a study of blood T cell repertoires in COVID-19. Measured with immunoSEQ multiplex PCR; TCRdb has only the in-frame clones, and not every one. The sample contains 400,000 to 550,000 clones, approximately 90% of which appear only once. The sequencing sample was made of peripheral blood. The source is a woman aged 25-40 years with acute or convalescent COVID-19.

The CDR3 DNA reads TGTGCCAGCAGCCGGGACAGGATCTACGAGCAGTACTTC. As protein: CASSRDRIYEQYF. The V and J genes are TRBV27 and TRBJ2-7, with 8 positions matching TRBD1. Germline values: CDR1 MNHEY, CDR2 SMNVEV (reference sequence). Unmatched junction bases numbered 4, after V lost 6 bases and J lost 3 bases. This CDR3 is built from 13 residues.

In this sample, this clone turned up once. The chain is built from TRBV18 and TRBJ2-2, with TRBD1 as a possible D gene (6 bases). CDR1 KGHSH and CDR2 LQKENI come from the germline V gene. Trimming took off 4 bases at V and 6 bases at J, with 12 bases between the two ends. The CDR3 sequence is 14 residues long. CDR3 region: CASSHSQGPGELFF. The DNA of the CDR3 is TGTGCCAGCTCACATTCACAGGGCCCCGGGGAGCTGTTTTTT.

A few counts support this clone. The chain has TRBV6-5 and TRBJ1-2; D is unresolved. This CDR3 comprises 15 residues. The ends were cut back, 2 bases at V and 4 bases at J, with 14 bases in the middle. Germline V CDR1 and CDR2: MNHEY, SVGAGI. CDR3 sequence: CASSYMKGSGYGYTF. The CDR3 DNA follows: TGTGCCAGCAGTTACATGAAGGGAAGCGGCTATGGCTACACCTTC.

The CDR3 here is CASSPRGTRGLRAYNEQFF. CDR3 in DNA: TGTGCCAGTAGTCCCCGGGGTACTAGGGGACTGCGTGCCTACAATGAGCAGTTCTTC. The chain is built from TRBV19 and TRBJ2-1; tentative D call: TRBD2 (6 bases). The CDR3 consists of 19 residues. CDR1 and CDR2 from the germline V gene are LNHDA and SQIVND (reference sequence). Between the trimmed V and J ends, which lost 5 bases and 2 bases, there was a span of 25 bases.

The chain joins TRBV6-5 to TRBJ2-1; 7 positions agree with TRBD1. V was pared by 7 bases and J by 7 bases, with 7 bases of the junction left unmatched. The CDR3 extends over 13 amino acids. In germline, CDR1 is MNHEY, CDR2 SVGAGI. The CDR3 protein is CASTRTGSNEQFF. The DNA of the CDR3 is TGTGCCAGCACCCGGACAGGATCGAATGAGCAGTTCTTC.

J is TRBJ1-6 and V is TRBV5-5; D gene ambiguous. Germline V gives CDR1 SGHKS, CDR2 YYEKEE (reference sequence). Trimming removed 2 bases from V and 9 bases from J, with 15 bases in between. This CDR3 has 15 residues. CDR3 bases: TGTGCCAGCAGCTTAGCCGACGATTGGGCTTCACCCCTCCACTTT. Translating gives CASSLADDWASPLHF. The complete variable domain, with remaining parts taken from reference TRBV5-5 and TRBJ1-6, reads DAGVTQSPTHLIKTRGQQVTLRCSPISGHKSVSWYQQVLGQGPQFIFQYYEKEERGRGNFPDRFSARQFPNYSSELNVNALLLGDSALYLCASSLADDWASPLHFGNGTRLTVT.

The V gene is TRBV11-2, the J gene TRBJ1-6; D is possibly TRBD1 (6 bases). V lost 4 bases to trimming and J lost 0 bases, with 13 bases between them. CDR1 and CDR2 (germline): SGHAT, FQNNGV. This CDR3 has 17 residues. The CDR3 protein is CASSSLSDSSYNSPLHF. The CDR3 DNA reads TGTGCCAGCAGCTCTCTATCGGACAGCTCCTATAATTCACCCCTCCACTTT.

CDR3 amino acids: CASSYEDVRFLWHGYTF. The CDR3 nucleotides read TGTGCCAGCAGCTATGAAGATGTGAGGTTCCTGTGGCATGGCTACACCTTC. The J gene is TRBJ1-2, the V gene TRBV7-9; the D is unclear. There are 17 residues in the CDR3. Trimming pared 4 bases from V and 6 bases from J, leaving 24 bases between. Germline CDR1 reads SEHNR; CDR2 reads FQNEAQ (reference sequence).

V and J are TRBV9 and TRBJ2-3; D unresolved. Germline assignment: CDR1 SGDLS and CDR2 YYNGEE. This CDR3 is built from 15 residues. Trimming pared 0 bases from V and 4 bases from J, leaving 12 bases between. This CDR3 reads CASSVVSVGADTQYF. CDR3 bases: TGTGCCAGCAGCGTAGTTTCGGTGGGCGCAGATACGCAGTATTTT.